Included here is one T cell receptor beta chain sequence, with context. No cognate antigen has been identified for it. No much larger clone exists at a distance of one base, and base qualities are not known. The sample is drawn from a study of blood T cell repertoires in COVID-19 (dated by TCRdb to 2019 to 2021). Some background on the complete study: Samples from collaborators originated in the United States, Italy and Spain and spanned both the acute and convalescent phases of COVID-19. The repertoires were made available in a free public database intended to serve as a resource for research on the immune response to SARS-CoV-2. The dataset comprised deeply sampled blood TCRbeta repertoires from subjects exposed to, actively infected with, or recovered from COVID-19. The samples were drawn from two sources: the first 160 participants of the ongoing ImmuneRACE study, and over 1,000 subjects contributed by 6 global collaborators. The material from the prospective study consisted of cDNA or gDNA derived from T cells, B-cell-depleted T cells, or PBMCs. A de-identified subject ID, COVID-19 status, age in years and sex were almost always included in the sample metadata. Where available, HLA class I and class II types were taken from metadata supplied by the sample provider and were not determined by assay-based typing.

On the study overall, not on this receptor specifically: Clinical and demographic metadata were provided uncurated, with the amount varying by source and participant.

According to the germline V gene, CDR1 reads SGHTA and CDR2 reads FQGNSA. V is reduced by 7 bases and J by 1 base, leaving a spacing of 11 bases between them. Including the terminal cysteine and phenylalanine, the CDR3 comprises 13 residues. Left in the record is the CDR3 DNA by itself, 39 bases read in frame from the first base. TCRbeta CDR3 regions were amplified from genomic DNA by means of the immunoSEQ Assay, a bias-controlled multiplex PCR. The study's own analysis went as follows. The number of nucleated cells in each sample was estimated from the amplification of reference gene primers within the assay. Sequence reads were collapsed and filtered to measure the absolute abundance of every unique TCRbeta CDR3 rearrangement. Productive Simpson clonality was computed per sample as the square root of Simpson's diversity index over productive rearrangements. TCRdb carries this immuneACCESS record with in-frame sequences only. Its versions omit some clonotypes, under half of them owing to an unresolved V gene in the studies checked, with the rest unexplained. V and J calls and clone size follow that table, whereas D and trimming were derived from the DNA. The sample yields 140,000 to 150,000 clones; under 90% were counted once. The ten largest make up about 40% of the sample.

The collaborating institutions used their own protocols to collect whole blood in K2EDTA tubes. For TCRbeta analysis, collaborators shipped samples in one of three forms: frozen whole blood, isolated PBMCs, or DNA extracted from either of those sample types. The receptor was derived from a human donor in a cohort sampled during active COVID-19. The chain was built from TRBV7-2 and TRBJ2-7, and possibly TRBD2, on 5 matching bases. What was sequenced was peripheral blood. The CDR3 has the sequence CASTSGLSYEQYF. The nucleotide sequence reads as follows: TGTGCCAGCACCTCCGGACTTTCCTACGAGCAGTACTTC.